Shown below are 9 T cell receptor beta chains from a single sample sequenced in a study of T cells in Graves' hyperthyroidism and ophthalmopathy. TCR beta CDR3 regions were amplified from RNA. Using the HTBI primer set, a first-round RT-PCR was run on the TCR CDR3. TCRdb re-analysed the multiplex PCR reads in MiXCR, keeping a single row per CDR3 protein. This table has 250,000 to 300,000 distinct CDR3 sequences, approximately 14% appearing once. Sequencing was done on a sample of blood. The receptors stem from a middle-aged woman with Graves' hyperthyroidism that later progressed to Graves' ophthalmopathy.

This clonotype has only a few counts. The CDR3 is CASSKGLAGGSNTGELFF. The DNA of the CDR3 is TGTGCCAGTAGTAAGGGACTAGCGGGAGGATCGAACACCGGGGAGCTGTTTTTT. The genes are TRBV19 and TRBJ2-2, with TRBD2 matching 15 bases. Losses at the gene ends were 4 bases for V and 0 bases for J; bases not matched to a gene: 3. The CDR3 has 18 residues. Germline values: CDR1 LNHDA, CDR2 SQIVND (reference sequence). The full variable domain, with the rest looked up from reference TRBV19 and TRBJ2-2, is DGGITQSPKYLFRKEGQNVTLSCEQNLNHDAMYWYRQDPGQGLRLIYYSQIVNDFQKGDIAEGYSVSREKKESFPLTVTSAQKNPTAFYLCASSKGLAGGSNTGELFFGEGSRLTVL.

This clonotype came up many times. V and J are TRBV5-6 and TRBJ2-1; tentatively, D is TRBD2 (6 bases). The germline V gene has CDR1 SGHDT and CDR2 YYEEEE. With 0 bases removed from V and 9 bases from J, the gap between germline ends came to 7 bases. The CDR3 extends over 12 amino acids. CDR3 sequence: CASSLGGVEQFF. CDR3 coding DNA: TGTGCCAGCAGCTTGGGGGGGGTTGAGCAGTTCTTC.

In this sample, this clonotype turned up many times. With a much larger clone just one base away, this may be a read error. This sequence joins TRBV29-1 and TRBJ1-1, with D perhaps TRBD1 (6 bases). The CDR3 consists of 15 residues. Between the trimmed V and J ends, which lost 7 bases and 2 bases, there was a span of 20 bases. CDR1 and CDR2 from the germline V gene are SQVTM and ANQGSEA. CDR3 protein: CSAGGGGPPNTEAFF. The CDR3, as DNA: TGCAGCGCTGGGGGTGGGGGCCCACCAAACACTGAAGCTTTCTTT.

The rearrangement joins TRBV27 to TRBJ1-5; D is undetermined. V lost 5 bases, J lost 5 bases, and 10 bases lay in between. Germline CDR1 MNHEY, CDR2 SMNVEV (reference sequence). This CDR3 spans 13 amino acids. The CDR3, as DNA: TGTGCCAGCAGTACCCGGGCCGATCAGCCCCAGCATTTT. This sequence encodes CASSTRADQPQHF.

Comment on this clonotype: This may come from a read error, since a much larger clone is one base off. V gene TRBV20-1 combines with J gene TRBJ2-3; D is uncertain. The CDR3 is 13 residues long. Germline assignment: CDR1 DFQATT and CDR2 SNEGSKA (reference sequence). In DNA form, the CDR3 reads TGCAGTGCTCCCGGCAGGCCCACAGATACGCAGTGTTTT. It translates to CSAPGRPTDTQCF.

This clonotype has a count of ten or more. The gene calls are TRBV4-1 and TRBJ1-2; D gene ambiguous. Trimming stripped 1 base from V and 3 bases from J, with 12 bases between. The CDR3 covers 15 residues. CDR1 and CDR2 from the germline V gene are MGHRA and YSYEKL. Here the CDR3 DNA reads TGCGCCAGCAGCCAAGCCTGGAGGGTGGACTATGGCTACACCTTC. This gives the protein CASSQAWRVDYGYTF.

This clonotype was counted ten times or more. This chain uses TRBV28 with TRBJ2-5; D gene uncertain. The germline V and J ends were trimmed by 7 bases and 2 bases, with 14 bases remaining between them. The CDR3 contains 14 residues. Germline V lookup: CDR1 MDHEN, CDR2 SYDVKM. The DNA of the CDR3 is TGTGCCAGCACCCAGTTTTGGGGACAAGAGACCCAGTACTTC. Translating it yields CASTQFWGQETQYF.

This clonotype was counted ten times or more. This chain connects TRBV29-1 to TRBJ2-1; TRBD2 aligns across 8 bases. The V and J ends lost 6 bases and 3 bases, in that order; junction bases with no gene match: 7. Germline CDR1 is SQVTM and CDR2 is ANQGSEA. CDR3 length equals 14 residues. CDR3 amino acids: CSVPSGSDYNEQFF. The DNA for the CDR3 is TGCAGCGTCCCGAGCGGGAGTGACTACAATGAGCAGTTCTTC.

A few counts support this clonotype. The J gene is TRBJ2-3, the V gene TRBV6-1, with 7 bases identical to TRBD2. The CDR3 spans 15 residues. V lost 2 bases to trimming and J lost 2 bases; unmatched junction nucleotides: 4. Looked up from germline, CDR1 is MNHNS and CDR2 is SASEGT. The CDR3 spells CASSELAALTDTQYF. The CDR3 region has the DNA TGTGCCAGCAGTGAACTAGCGGCCCTCACAGATACGCAGTATTTT.